One and the same sample provided the 5 T cell receptor beta chains below, sequenced in a study of T cells in narcolepsy (dated by TCRdb to 2016 to 2018). The receptor library was made with the immunoSEQ multiplex PCR assay. TCRdb's version of the immuneACCESS table is confined to in-frame rearrangements and falls short of the full clone set. An unresolved V gene accounts for under half of the shortfall where checked; the remainder is of unknown origin. This sample comprises approximately 17,000 clones, roughly 72% of them detected only once. 14% of the sample is held by the ten biggest clonotypes. Input material: CD45RA- memory CD8+ T cells from PBMCs. What this sample's cell subset or site label stands for: memory T cells sorted ex vivo from peripheral blood. Source of these receptors: a human donor with narcolepsy.

In this sample, this clone turned up a few times. This chain uses TRBV5-1 with TRBJ2-5, with D tentatively TRBD2 (6 bases). Germline V gives CDR1 SGHRS, CDR2 YFSETQ. There are 17 residues in the CDR3. Between the trimmed V and J ends, which lost 0 bases and 1 base, there was a span of 16 bases. The CDR3 loop reads CASSLVVSRGPQETQYF. The CDR3 nucleotides are TGCGCCAGCAGCTTGGTAGTATCGCGGGGACCCCAAGAGACCCAGTACTTC. The full variable domain, rest sourced from reference TRBV5-1 and TRBJ2-5, is KAGVTQTPRYLIKTRGQQVTLSCSPISGHRSVSWYQQTPGQGLQFLFEYFSETQRNKGNFPGRFSGRQFSNSRSEMNVSTLELGDSALYLCASSLVVSRGPQETQYFGPGTRLLVL.

Note on this clone: The sample carries other DNA sequences with the same CDR3. V gene TRBV27 combines with J gene TRBJ2-3; D unclear. The CDR3 covers 15 residues. Trimming removed 1 base from V and 3 bases from J, with 11 bases in between. Germline V gene lookup returns CDR1 MNHEY and CDR2 SMNVEV (reference sequence). CDR3 sequence (DNA): TGTGCCAGCAGTTTATACCTCCATGGTACAGATACGCAGTATTTT. Protein: CASSLYLHGTDTQYF.

J is TRBJ2-5 and V is TRBV15; 7 bases match TRBD2. CDR3 length: 18 amino acids. The junction had 16 bases not matched to a gene; V was cut back by 2 bases and J by 4 bases. The germline gives CDR1 LNHNV, CDR2 YYDKDF (reference sequence). CDR3 in DNA: TGTGCCACCAGCAGATTGGGGGGAGGGGACGGGTCCGTAGAGACCCAGTACTTC. It translates to CATSRLGGGDGSVETQYF.

The gene calls are TRBV2 and TRBJ2-5; the D is unclear. The V end lost 10 bases, the J end lost 4 bases, and 16 bases lay between the germline ends. Germline CDR1 SNHLY, CDR2 FYNNEI. The CDR3 has 13 residues. The CDR3 DNA reads as TGTGCCAACGTACAGTCATGGGGAGAGACCCAGTACTTC. It yields the protein CANVQSWGETQYF.

This clone showed up just once. This sequence joins TRBV11-2 and TRBJ2-7; 11 positions agree with TRBD2. V lost 4 bases and J lost 2; bases outside the gene matches: 4. CDR1 and CDR2 from the germline V gene are SGHAT and FQNNGV. The CDR3 sequence is 15 residues long. This chain's CDR3 is CASSWGTSGTYEQYF. The CDR3 DNA sequence: TGTGCCAGCAGCTGGGGGACTAGCGGAACCTACGAGCAGTACTTC. The entire variable domain, with the rest obtained from reference TRBV11-2 and TRBJ2-7, is as follows: EAGVAQSPRYKIIEKRQSVAFWCNPISGHATLYWYQQILGQGPKLLIQFQNNGVVDDSQLPKDRFSAERLKGVDSTLKIQPAKLEDSAVYLCASSWGTSGTYEQYFGPGTRLTVT.